Sequencing of this T cell receptor beta chain was carried out in a study of T-cell reconstitution after alpha-beta-depleted transplantation in children. This clonotype has only a few counts. The antigen remains undetermined. Study observations and caveats: After transplant, high TCRbeta diversity at day 60 in some patients arose from surviving recipient T cells and thymic progenitors. Newly produced T cells mostly provided counts and TCRbeta diversity after one year, as hyperexpanded clones declined.

Germline V CDR1 and CDR2: MGHDK, SYGVNS. Trimming removed 5 bases from V and 4 bases from J, with 9 bases in between. The CDR3 totals 13 residues. Using unique molecular identifiers, the investigators prepared the TCRbeta library. TCRdb itself ran the PCR reads through MiXCR, one entry per CDR3 protein. This table has about 870,000 distinct CDR3 sequences, under 20% appearing once. Sequenced material: PBMCs, mostly from graft donor cells, taken 360 days after TCRalphabeta/CD19-depleted stem cell transplant. This chain connects TRBV25-1 to TRBJ2-1; D gene ambiguous. This TCR came from a male patient aged 10 to 17 who had a stem cell transplant for acute lymphoblastic leukemia, so the T cells may come from the graft donor. The DNA for the CDR3 is TGTGCCAGCAGTTTCAATAATTACAATGAGCAGTTCTTC. This translates into CASSFNNYNEQFF.